The rows below give T cell receptor beta chains drawn from one sample of a study of siplizumab effects on memory and regulatory T cells. Data came from immunoSEQ multiplex PCR; TCRdb stores just in-frame clones and leaves some out. Of tens of thousands of clones detected, approximately 96% appear once; the ten largest clones hold 0.095%. The sequenced sample consisted of naive CD8+ T cells sorted from blood. Receptors originate from a human donor in good health. Both conserved end residues are part of each CDR3. A D gene is named only where the DNA matches it firmly. Clone size, where shown, is once, few, many, or a class for clones that have expanded.

-,TRBJ2-3,-,TRBV4-3,CASSQSDSASTDTQYF,TGCGCCAGCAGCCAATCGGACAGCGCCAGCACAGATACGCAGTATTTT
-,TRBJ2-1,-,TRBV15,CATLSGGTNEQFF,TGTGCCACCCTTTCGGGGGGCACCAATGAGCAGTTCTTC
-,TRBJ1-2,-,TRBV7-9,CASSLDRYPIYGYTF,TGTGCCAGCAGCTTGGACCGGTACCCCATCTATGGCTACACCTTC
-,TRBJ2-2,-,TRBV13,CASIEKGAGELFF,TGTGCCAGCATCGAAAAGGGGGCCGGGGAGCTGTTTTTT
-,TRBJ1-3,-,TRBV7-6,CASSLPYDVDSGNTIYF,TGTGCCAGCAGCCTGCCTTACGACGTTGACTCTGGAAACACCATATATTTT
-,TRBJ1-2,-,TRBV9,CASSGLRDKTWSTF,TGTGCCAGCAGCGGATTACGGGACAAAACATGGAGCACCTTC
-,TRBJ1-1,-,TRBV19,CASSEGGISNTEAFF,TGTGCCAGTAGTGAAGGGGGGATATCGAACACTGAAGCTTTCTTT
-,TRBJ2-5,TRBD2,TRBV7-9,CASERGKETQYF,TGTGCCAGCGAGCGGGGAAAAGAGACCCAGTACTTC
once,TRBJ2-5,-,TRBV7-2,CASSPSFEGVGQETQYF,TGTGCCAGCAGCCCATCCTTCGAGGGCGTCGGGCAAGAGACCCAGTACTTC
-,TRBJ1-4,TRBD1,TRBV5-1,CASSGGQGIELFF,TGCGCCAGCAGCGGGGGACAGGGGATAGAACTGTTTTTT
-,TRBJ2-2,TRBD2,TRBV10-3,CAISESRGANTGELFF,TGTGCCATCAGTGAGAGCCGGGGGGCGAACACCGGGGAGCTGTTTTTT
-,TRBJ1-5,-,TRBV7-9,CASSSSVISQGRNQPQHF,TGTGCCAGCAGCTCCAGTGTTATTTCACAGGGCCGAAATCAGCCCCAGCATTTT
-,TRBJ1-2,-,TRBV27,CASSADLNYGYTF,TGTGCCAGCAGTGCAGATTTAAACTATGGCTACACCTTC
-,TRBJ1-5,TRBD1,TRBV5-1,CASSPGTGQPQHF,TGCGCCAGCAGCCCCGGGACAGGTCAGCCCCAGCATTTT
-,TRBJ1-1,-,TRBV12-5,CASGLVLAGDTEAFF,TGTGCTAGTGGTTTGGTACTGGCAGGGGACACTGAAGCTTTCTTT
-,TRBJ1-4,TRBD1,TRBV27,CASSRTGTGLEKLFF,TGTGCCAGCAGCCGGACCGGGACAGGGTTAGAAAAACTGTTTTTT
-,TRBJ2-1,TRBD2,TRBV9,CASSLAGEFNEQFF,TGTGCCAGCAGTCTAGCGGGGGAGTTCAATGAGCAGTTCTTC
-,TRBJ2-7,-,TRBV7-9,CASSLAGTYEQYF,TGTGCCAGCAGCTTAGCGGGGACCTACGAGCAGTACTTC
-,TRBJ2-7,-,TRBV5-6,CASSLDRWSYEQYF,TGTGCCAGCAGCTTGGACAGGTGGTCCTACGAGCAGTACTTC
-,TRBJ1-1,-,TRBV14,CASSQEFEVFTEAFF,TGTGCCAGCAGCCAAGAATTTGAAGTGTTCACTGAAGCTTTCTTT
-,TRBJ2-3,-,TRBV27,CASRSAGYTDTQYF,TGTGCCAGCAGGTCGGCGGGGTACACAGATACGCAGTATTTT
-,TRBJ2-5,-,TRBV28,CASCPGGARETQYF,TGTGCCAGCTGCCCTGGAGGGGCGCGGGAGACCCAGTACTTC
-,TRBJ2-3,TRBD2,TRBV25-1,CASSDLGLAGQTDTQYF,TGTGCCAGCAGTGACCTCGGACTAGCGGGACAGACAGATACGCAGTATTTT
-,TRBJ2-3,TRBD2,TRBV7-2,CASSLQGLAGVTSTDTQYF,TGTGCCAGCAGTCTGCAGGGACTAGCGGGGGTTACTAGCACAGATACGCAGTATTTT
-,TRBJ2-2,TRBD2,TRBV7-7,CASSSLGEGGELFF,TGTGCCAGCAGCTCCCTAGGGGAGGGCGGGGAGCTGTTTTTT
-,TRBJ1-2,-,TRBV6-4,CASSPRAGDYGYTF,TGTGCCAGCAGTCCCAGGGCAGGGGACTATGGCTACACCTTC
few,TRBJ2-7,-,TRBV7-7,CASSLGQGISYEQYF,TGTGCCAGCAGCTTAGGTCAAGGGATCTCCTACGAGCAGTACTTC
-,TRBJ2-7,-,TRBV5-6,CASSPRASYEQYF,TGTGCCAGCAGCCCCAGAGCATCCTACGAGCAGTACTTC
-,TRBJ2-3,-,TRBV6-4,CASSYRVLDTQYF,TGTGCCAGCAGCTACAGGGTCCTAGATACGCAGTATTTT
-,TRBJ2-3,-,TRBV7-3,CASSSPGLTDTQYF,TGTGCCAGCAGCTCCCCGGGACTTACAGATACGCAGTATTTT
-,TRBJ2-1,-,TRBV4-1,CASSQDGAEQFF,TGCGCCAGCAGCCAAGATGGGGCGGAGCAGTTCTTC
-,TRBJ2-2,-,TRBV4-3,CASGGPEANTGELFF,TGCGCCAGCGGTGGACCAGAAGCGAACACCGGGGAGCTGTTTTTT
-,TRBJ2-7,-,TRBV7-2,CASSSNGGFEQYF,TGTGCCAGCAGCTCGAACGGAGGGTTCGAGCAGTACTTC
-,TRBJ2-7,-,TRBV15,CATSGAPRNYEQYF,TGTGCCACCAGCGGAGCGCCGCGGAACTACGAGCAGTACTTC
-,TRBJ2-5,-,TRBV28,CASSWGQETQYF,TGTGCCAGCAGTTGGGGGCAAGAGACCCAGTACTTC
once,TRBJ2-3,-,TRBV4-3,CASSQGGSDTQYF,TGCGCCAGCAGCCAAGGGGGGTCAGATACGCAGTATTTT
once,TRBJ2-7,TRBD2,TRBV13,CASSTGTSGSYEQYF,TGTGCCAGCAGCACGGGGACTAGCGGCTCCTACGAGCAGTACTTC
-,TRBJ2-3,-,TRBV10-1,CASRGTSTDTQYF,TGCGCCAGCAGGGGGACTAGCACAGATACGCAGTATTTT
once,TRBJ1-5,TRBD1,TRBV6-6,CASSHPTGVNQPQHF,TGTGCCAGCAGCCACCCAACAGGGGTCAATCAGCCCCAGCATTTT
few,TRBJ2-7,-,TRBV13,CASSTPGYEQYF,TGTGCCAGCAGCACCCCCGGGTACGAGCAGTACTTC